What follows are 6 T cell receptor beta chains derived from one specimen sequenced in a study of human T cells and chemical hapten exposure (dated by TCRdb to about 2021). According to the study, the label for this sample's time point signals: patch test 2, 6 weeks after DPC sensitization. The treatment or condition label on this specimen signifies: therapeutic diphenylcyclopropenone sensitization with weekly scalp DPC. Library creation used RACE. Sequenced on a NextSeq 500. TCRdb applied fastp at Q25 and MiXCR to the public reads, then kept only in-frame beta chains. Duplicate CDR3 protein sequences are folded into a single record with the most common DNA and genes. This sample gives about 89,000 distinct CDR3 sequences in total; around 10% of them show up just once. Roughly 2.2% of the sample is held by the ten biggest clonotypes. The source was whole blood, collected in connection with sensitization to the hapten diphenylcyclopropenone (DPC). The receptors shown here come from a man aged 35-49 years with alopecia areata. Some clones in this sample may be carry-over from other donors' samples.

In its sample, this clonotype was seen a few times. J is TRBJ2-2 and V is TRBV2; D is uncertain. This CDR3 has 15 amino acids. Trimming removed 4 bases at V and 3 bases at J, with 12 bases between. CDR1 and CDR2 from the germline V gene are SNHLY and FYNNEI. In nucleotides, the CDR3 is TGTGCCAGCAGTGGATTCGGGCGGTACACCGGGGAGCTGTTTTTT. Translation: CASSGFGRYTGELFF.

This clonotype occurred a few times. The gene calls are TRBV20-1 and TRBJ2-3; D is undetermined. The V end was cut by 3 bases, the J end by 2 bases, with 9 bases between. The CDR3 is 13 residues long. Germline V gene sequence: CDR1 DFQATT, CDR2 SNEGSKA (reference sequence). The CDR3 region is CSASGQDTDTQYF. Written as DNA, the CDR3 is TGCAGTGCTAGTGGCCAGGACACAGATACGCAGTATTTT.

The sample holds many counts of this clonotype. This chain links TRBV12-3 or TRBV12-4 with TRBJ1-2; 8 bases fit TRBD1. Unmatched junction bases numbered 10, after V lost 5 bases and J lost 8 bases. The CDR3 totals 14 residues. The CDR3 spells CASSPTGQGRGYTF. The CDR3 coding sequence is TGTGCCAGCAGTCCAACCGGACAGGGCAGAGGCTACACCTTC.

The genes are TRBV10-3 and TRBJ1-4; no clear D. Germline V gives CDR1 ENHRY, CDR2 SYGVKD. The V and J ends lost 6 bases and 3 bases respectively, with 8 bases between them. The length of the CDR3 is 13 residues. This chain's CDR3 is CAISQDSNEKLFF. In DNA, the CDR3 is TGTGCCATCAGCCAAGATTCTAATGAAAAACTGTTTTTT.

There are a few counts of this clonotype. The gene calls are TRBV6-5 and TRBJ2-7; a weak D match, TRBD2 (5 bases). The CDR3 spans 14 residues. Germline values: CDR1 MNHEY, CDR2 SVGAGI. The V end lost 5 bases, the J end lost 1 base, and 12 bases lay between the germline ends. The CDR3 nucleotides are TGTGCCAGCAGTCCGACTACTGGTTCCTACGAGCAGTACGTC. As protein: CASSPTTGSYEQYV.

The table lists this clonotype with many counts. V is TRBV3-1 and J is TRBJ2-3, with 9 bases matching TRBD1. Germline V gene lookup returns CDR1 LGHDT and CDR2 YNNKEL (reference sequence). The V and J ends lost 3 bases and 1 base, in that order; junction bases with no gene match: 11. This CDR3 has 18 amino acids. The CDR3 region is CASSHGSRTGAGTDTQYF. As DNA, the CDR3 is TGTGCCAGCAGCCACGGAAGCCGGACAGGGGCTGGCACAGATACGCAGTATTTT.